Below, 10 T cell receptor beta chains from the same sample are listed, as sequenced in a study of naive and memory T cell subsets. Both TRBC1 and TRBC2 were covered by a beta constant-region primer of two equimolar oligonucleotides. TCRdb itself ran the UMI-ligation and nested PCR reads through MiXCR, one entry per CDR3 protein. The sample lists approximately 89,000 distinct CDR3 sequences, about 7% occurring once. Sequencing was performed on central memory CD4+ T cells from blood. The receptors come from a human donor in good health.

The chain employs TRBV10-3 and TRBJ1-5, with D possibly being TRBD1 (5 bases). Germline V gene sequence: CDR1 ENHRY, CDR2 SYGVKD. V gave up 4 bases and J gave up 2 bases, with 12 bases separating them. The length of the CDR3 is 15 residues. Here the CDR3 reads CAISAQGVGNQPQHF. DNA of the CDR3: TGTGCCATCAGTGCGCAGGGTGTCGGCAATCAGCCCCAGCATTTT.

A few counts support this clonotype. The rearrangement uses TRBV12-3 or TRBV12-4 and TRBJ2-5; the D is unclear. This CDR3 contains 13 residues. V gave up 1 base and J gave up 5 bases, with 8 bases separating them. CDR3 residues: CASSLGEVETQYF. CDR3 DNA: TGTGCCAGCAGTTTAGGAGAGGTGGAGACCCAGTACTTC.

This clonotype was found many times. The chain couples TRBV5-1 to TRBJ2-2; 7 bases align to TRBD1. Germline V gene lookup returns CDR1 SGHRS and CDR2 YFSETQ. The V and J ends lost 4 bases and 0 bases, in that order; junction bases with no gene match: 0. This CDR3 has 14 amino acids. CDR3 in amino acids: CASSGTANTGELFF. DNA for the CDR3: TGCGCCAGCAGCGGGACAGCGAACACCGGGGAGCTGTTTTTT.

With respect to this clonotype: A read error may explain this, as a much larger clone is one base away. The V call is TRBV6-2 or TRBV6-3, the J call TRBJ2-5; no reliable D call. CDR3 length: 13 amino acids. The germline gives CDR1 MNHEY, CDR2 SVGEGT. Trimming pared 5 bases from V and 2 bases from J, leaving 9 bases between. The CDR3, as DNA: TGTGCCAGCAGTCACTACATACAAGAGACCCAGTACTTC. It translates to CASSHYIQETQYF.

This clonotype was detected many times. This chain uses TRBV15 with TRBJ2-3, with D hard to call. CDR3 size: 15 residues. Trimming took 0 bases from V and 4 from J, leaving 11 bases between them. In germline, CDR1 is LNHNV, CDR2 YYDKDF (reference sequence). As DNA, the CDR3 is TGTGCCACCAGCAGAGATGGAACTGGTTCAGATACGCAGTATTTT. Translated: CATSRDGTGSDTQYF.

This clonotype has a count of ten or more. The gene calls are TRBV5-1 and TRBJ2-5; D unresolved. The germline gives CDR1 SGHRS, CDR2 YFSETQ. V lost 4 bases and J lost 9, with 19 bases in between. CDR3 length: 14 amino acids. In DNA form, the CDR3 reads TGCGCCAGCAGCATCGACCCCGAAAAACGACCCCAGTACTTC. Translating gives CASSIDPEKRPQYF.

This clonotype was recorded at least ten times. The J gene is TRBJ1-5, the V gene TRBV3-1; D is uncertain. V was cut by 1 base and J by 1 base, with 8 bases left in between. The CDR3 consists of 15 residues. The germline V gene encodes CDR1 LGHDT and CDR2 YNNKEL (reference sequence). CDR3 in DNA: TGTGCCAGCAGCCAAGGGGTACTAAGCAATCAGCCCCAGCATTTT. As protein: CASSQGVLSNQPQHF.

The table lists this clonotype with many counts. The V and J genes are TRBV7-9 and TRBJ1-1, with a tentative D call TRBD1 (6 bases). V was pared by 6 bases and J by 3 bases, with 17 bases between. This CDR3 spans 15 amino acids. The germline V gene has CDR1 SEHNR and CDR2 FQNEAQ (reference sequence). CDR3 in amino acids: CASSYLTGRYTEAFF. Here the CDR3 DNA reads TGTGCCAGCAGTTACCTGACAGGACGCTACACTGAAGCTTTCTTT. Full variable domain (missing parts from reference TRBV7-9 and TRBJ1-1): DTGVSQNPRHKITKRGQNVTFRCDPISEHNRLYWYRQTLGQGPEFLTYFQNEAQLEKSRLLSDRFSAERPKGSFSTLEIQRTEQGDSAMYLCASSYLTGRYTEAFFGQGTRLTVV.

About this clonotype: Given a much more abundant clone one base away, this may be a read error. Since no conserved phenylalanine or tryptophan closes the CDR3, a read error is the likely cause. This rearrangement joins TRBV6-2 or TRBV6-3 to TRBJ1-2; D unclear. With 4 bases removed from V and 4 bases from J, the gap between germline ends came to 16 bases. The length of the CDR3 is 15 residues. Germline V gene data show CDR1 as MNHEY and CDR2 as SVGEGT. CDR3 nucleotides: TGTGCCAGCAGTTCGGCGGCCAAGCGGGGCTATGGCTACACCCTC. This sequence encodes CASSSAAKRGYGYTL.

V usage is TRBV23-1 and J usage is TRBJ2-7; 11 bases map to TRBD1. TRBV23-1 is annotated as an ORF whose role is uncertain. The CDR3 spans 15 residues. The V and J ends lost 2 bases and 5 bases, in that order; junction bases with no gene match: 5. Here the CDR3 reads CASSQDGQGAHEQYF. The DNA of the CDR3 is TGCGCCAGCAGTCAAGATGGACAGGGGGCGCACGAGCAGTACTTC.